This TCR beta chain emerged from a study of post-analysis software for immune sequencing data. The TCR beta cDNA libraries carried unique molecular identifiers. Between about 1 and 11 million T cells gave rise to some 470,000 cDNA molecules. TCRdb independently ran MiXCR on the PCR reads; one entry per CDR3 protein. Among 650,000 to 850,000 distinct CDR3 sequences listed, approximately 50% were seen once. The CDR3 totals 14 residues. CDR1 SGHTA and CDR2 FQGTGA come from the germline V gene. V lost 4 bases to trimming and J lost 2 bases, with 12 bases between them. As for this clonotype: Its antigen is not known.

Study-wide points: Those with multiple sclerosis, the patient group, showed significantly lower normalized Chao1 diversity than controls. TRBV5-6, TRBV5-1 and TRBV20-1 belonged to a set of roughly five TRBV segments that were more frequent in patients than controls.

V usage is TRBV7-3 and J usage is TRBJ2-7; TRBD2 might be the D (6 bases). The sequence was obtained from a girl aged 10 to 17 with multiple sclerosis. The specimen sequenced was blood. As DNA, the CDR3 is TGTGCCAGCAGCTCGGGACTTCGTCCCTACGAGCAGTACTTC. Protein product: CASSSGLRPYEQYF.